This TCR beta chain was identified during a study of blood T cells in healthy people across ages. Study summary: About one barcoded beta molecule per two T cells came from capture by template switching.

With a J-beta primer mix and a sample-barcoded 5' primer, a second PCR ran roughly 6 to 12 cycles. TCRdb reprocessed the 5' RACE reads via MiXCR and lists one record per CDR3 protein. Among about 670,000 distinct CDR3 sequences listed, approximately 52% were seen once. Germline assignment: CDR1 MNHEY and CDR2 SMNVEV (reference sequence). This CDR3 is 16 amino acids long. V was pared by 5 bases and J by 2 bases, with 18 bases between. The receptor comes from a woman aged 80 or over in good health. Source material: blood. This chain uses TRBV27 with TRBJ1-2; tentatively, D is TRBD1 (6 bases). CDR3 sequence reads: CASSPLPRTANYGYTF. In DNA, the CDR3 is TGTGCCAGCAGTCCCCTCCCCCGGACAGCAAACTATGGCTACACCTTC.